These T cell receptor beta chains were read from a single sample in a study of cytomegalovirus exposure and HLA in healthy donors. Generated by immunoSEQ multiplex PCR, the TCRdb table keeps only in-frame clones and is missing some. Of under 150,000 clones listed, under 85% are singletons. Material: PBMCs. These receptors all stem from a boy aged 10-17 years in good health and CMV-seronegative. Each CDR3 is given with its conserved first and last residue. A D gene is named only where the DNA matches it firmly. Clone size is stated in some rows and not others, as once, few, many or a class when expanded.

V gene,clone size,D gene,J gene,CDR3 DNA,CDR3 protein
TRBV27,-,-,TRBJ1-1,TGTGCCAGCAGTACGGGGAACACTGAAGCTTTCTTT,CASSTGNTEAFF
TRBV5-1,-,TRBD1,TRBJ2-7,TGCGCCAGCAGCTTGGCCACATTGGGACAGGGGGCTTACGAGCAGTACTTC,CASSLATLGQGAYEQYF
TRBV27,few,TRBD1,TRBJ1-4,TGTGCCAGCAGTAACCGACAGGGTCAAGATGAAAAACTGTTTTTT,CASSNRQGQDEKLFF
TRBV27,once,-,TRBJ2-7,TGTGCCAGCAGTTTAGGTGGCGAGCTAGGTGGCGAGCAGTACTTC,CASSLGGELGGEQYF
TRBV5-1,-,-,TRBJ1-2,TGCGCCAGCAGCTCTCCAGGGGACTATGGCTACACCTTC,CASSSPGDYGYTF
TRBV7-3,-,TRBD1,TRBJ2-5,TGTGCCAGCAGCCTTGGGACAGGGTGGCAAGAGACCCAGTACTTC,CASSLGTGWQETQYF
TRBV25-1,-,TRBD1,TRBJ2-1,TGTGCCAGCAGTGTGCAGGGGGCCTACAATGAGCAGTTCTTC,CASSVQGAYNEQFF
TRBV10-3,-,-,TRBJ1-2,TGTGCCATCAATTACCGACAGGCTGCTAACTATGGCTACACCTTC,CAINYRQAANYGYTF
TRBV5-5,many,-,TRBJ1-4,TGTGCCAGCAGCCTACGGTCTAATGAAAAACTGTTTTTT,CASSLRSNEKLFF
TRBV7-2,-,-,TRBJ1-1,TGTGCCAGCAGGCACAACAGGGTTGGCACTGAAGCTTTCTTT,CASRHNRVGTEAFF
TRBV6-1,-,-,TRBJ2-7,TGTGCCAGCAGTGAAGACTTTTACGAGCAGTACTTC,CASSEDFYEQYF
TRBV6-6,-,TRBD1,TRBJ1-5,TGTGCCACAGGAAGGGGGCCTCGGAGCAATCAGCCCCAGCATTTT,CATGRGPRSNQPQHF
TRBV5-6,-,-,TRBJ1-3,TGTGCCAGCAGCGGGTGGGACAACACCTACCCCTCTGGAAACACCATATATTTT,CASSGWDNTYPSGNTIYF
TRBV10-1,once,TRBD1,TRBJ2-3,TGCGCCAGCAGTGAGGAAACAGGGGGTAAAGATACGCAGTATTTT,CASSEETGGKDTQYF
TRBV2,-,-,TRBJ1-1,TGTGCCAGCAGTGAACAGGGTTTTAGCACTGAAGCTTTCTTT,CASSEQGFSTEAFF
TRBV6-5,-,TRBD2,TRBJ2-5,TGTGCCAGCAGACCCGGGGGGGAGACCCAGTACTTC,CASRPGGETQYF
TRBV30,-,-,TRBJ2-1,TGTGCCTGGAGAGACAGGAGCTCCTACAATGAGCAGTTCTTC,CAWRDRSSYNEQFF
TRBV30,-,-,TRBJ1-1,TGTGCCTGGAATCGCGACACTGAAGCTTTCTTT,CAWNRDTEAFF
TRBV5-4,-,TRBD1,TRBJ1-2,TGTGCCAGCAGCTTACAGGGGGCGGGCTATGGCTACACCTTC,CASSLQGAGYGYTF
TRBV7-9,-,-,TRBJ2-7,TGTGCCAGCAGCTCTGCGCGGGACAGCTCCTACGAGCAGTACTTC,CASSSARDSSYEQYF
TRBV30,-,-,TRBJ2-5,TGTGCCTGGAGTGGGGGAGGTCAGAGGGCCAGTCAGACCCAGTACTTC,CAWSGGGQRASQTQYF
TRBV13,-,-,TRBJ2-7,TGTGCCAGCAGCTTTCTTTCGGGGAGCGAGCAGTACTTC,CASSFLSGSEQYF
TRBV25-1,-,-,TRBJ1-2,TGTGCCAGCAGTGAATCCACAGGTTATGGCTACACCTTC,CASSESTGYGYTF
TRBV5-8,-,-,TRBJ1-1,TGTGCCAGCAGCAGGGGGTTGGTCACTGAAGCTTTCTTT,CASSRGLVTEAFF
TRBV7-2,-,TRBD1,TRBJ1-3,TGTGCCAGCAGATCCGACAGGGGGTCTGGAAACACCATATATTTT,CASRSDRGSGNTIYF
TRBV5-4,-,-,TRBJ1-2,TGTGCCAGCAGCTTGAGTCGGACAGCTTATGGCTACACCTTC,CASSLSRTAYGYTF
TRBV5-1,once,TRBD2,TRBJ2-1,TGCGCCAGCAGCTCCGACGGGGGGACCAATGAGCAGTTCTTC,CASSSDGGTNEQFF
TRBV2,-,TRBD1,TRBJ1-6,TGTGCCAGCAAACTTATGCCCGGGACAGGCAATTCACCCCTCCACTTT,CASKLMPGTGNSPLHF
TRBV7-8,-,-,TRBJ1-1,TGTGCCAGCAGTGGGCAGGGAGGAACTGAAGCTTTCTTT,CASSGQGGTEAFF
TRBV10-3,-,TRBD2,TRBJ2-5,TGTGCCATCAGTGAGTCCCTAGCGGGGGGAAAGACCCAGTACTTC,CAISESLAGGKTQYF
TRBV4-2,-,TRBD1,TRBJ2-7,TGTGCCAGCAGCGGCTCCGACAGGGGCCACGAGCAGTACTTC,CASSGSDRGHEQYF
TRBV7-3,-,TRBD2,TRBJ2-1,TGTGCCAGCAGTTCAAATGGGGGAACTAGCGGGATCGGGCAGTTCTTC,CASSSNGGTSGIGQFF
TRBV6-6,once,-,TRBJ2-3,TGTGCCAGCAGCATCACAGATACGCAGTATTTT,CASSITDTQYF
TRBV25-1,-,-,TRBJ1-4,TGTGCCAGCATCTTCTACAGGGTTAGTGGAACTAATGAAAAACTGTTTTTT,CASIFYRVSGTNEKLFF
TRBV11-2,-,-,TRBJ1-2,TGTGCCAGCGCTCCTACTAGAGACGGAGTCGGCTACACCTTC,CASAPTRDGVGYTF
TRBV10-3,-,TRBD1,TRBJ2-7,TGTGCCATCAGTCCGGACAGGTCGGAGCAGTACTTC,CAISPDRSEQYF
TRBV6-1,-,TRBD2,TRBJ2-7,TGTGCCAGCAGCGCTAGCGGGAGATCCTACGAGCAGTACTTC,CASSASGRSYEQYF
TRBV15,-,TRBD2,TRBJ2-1,TGTGCCACCAGCAGGGATACCACGACTAGCTCTTCCTACAATGAGCAGTTCTTC,CATSRDTTTSSSYNEQFF
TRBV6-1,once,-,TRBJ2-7,TGTGCCAGCAGTGGGACAGTAAACTCCTACGAGCAGTACTTC,CASSGTVNSYEQYF
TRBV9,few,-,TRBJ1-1,TGTGCCAGCAGTACTCCCGGGACTGCGAACACTGAAGCTTTCTTT,CASSTPGTANTEAFF
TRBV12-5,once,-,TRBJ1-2,TGTGCTAGTGGTTTACCCCCAGGGTCCCATGGCTACACCTTC,CASGLPPGSHGYTF
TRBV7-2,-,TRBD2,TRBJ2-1,TGTGCCAGCAGCTTAGTTGGCGGGAGGGTGGATGAGCAGTTCTTC,CASSLVGGRVDEQFF
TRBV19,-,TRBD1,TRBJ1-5,TGTGCCAGTAGTCATCCGGGACAGGGCTGGTTCCGGAGACAGCCCCAGCATTTT,CASSHPGQGWFRRQPQHF
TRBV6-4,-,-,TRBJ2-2,TGTGCCAGCAGTGACGGCAGTCCCGACACCGGGGAGCTGTTTTTT,CASSDGSPDTGELFF
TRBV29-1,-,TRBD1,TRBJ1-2,TGCAGCGTCGGGACAGATCGATATGGCTACCCCTTC,CSVGTDRYGYPF
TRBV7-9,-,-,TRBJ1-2,TGTGCCAGCAGCTTTAAGGTCAGGAAGGATGGCTACACCTTC,CASSFKVRKDGYTF
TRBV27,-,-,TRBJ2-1,TGTGCCAGCAGTCGTATCTCTCGGGACAATGAGCAGTTCTTC,CASSRISRDNEQFF
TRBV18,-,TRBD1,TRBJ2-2,TGTGCCAGCTCACTTGACAGGGATTCGGCCACCGGGGAGCTGTTTTTT,CASSLDRDSATGELFF